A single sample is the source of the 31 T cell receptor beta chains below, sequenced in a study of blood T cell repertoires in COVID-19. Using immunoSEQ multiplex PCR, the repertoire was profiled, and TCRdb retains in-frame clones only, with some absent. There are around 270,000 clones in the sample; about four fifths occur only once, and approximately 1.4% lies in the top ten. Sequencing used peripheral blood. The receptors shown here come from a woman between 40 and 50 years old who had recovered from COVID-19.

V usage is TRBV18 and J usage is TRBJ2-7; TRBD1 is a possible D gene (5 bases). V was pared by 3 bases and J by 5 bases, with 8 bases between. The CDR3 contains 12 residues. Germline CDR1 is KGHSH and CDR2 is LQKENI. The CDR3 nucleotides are TGTGCCAGCTCACCCGAAGGGGACGAGCAGTACTTC. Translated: CASSPEGDEQYF.

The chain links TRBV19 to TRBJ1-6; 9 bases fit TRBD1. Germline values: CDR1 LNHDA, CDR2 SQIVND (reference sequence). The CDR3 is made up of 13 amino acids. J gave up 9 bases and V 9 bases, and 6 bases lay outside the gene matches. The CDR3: CASAGQGTSPLHF. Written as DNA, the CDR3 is TGTGCCAGCGCCGGACAGGGGACTTCACCCCTCCACTTT.

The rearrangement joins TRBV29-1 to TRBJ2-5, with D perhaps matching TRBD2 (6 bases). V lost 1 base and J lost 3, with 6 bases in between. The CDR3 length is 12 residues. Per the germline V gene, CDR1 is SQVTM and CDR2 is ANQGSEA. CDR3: CSVEGGEETQYF. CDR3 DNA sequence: TGCAGCGTTGAAGGGGGGGAAGAGACCCAGTACTTC.

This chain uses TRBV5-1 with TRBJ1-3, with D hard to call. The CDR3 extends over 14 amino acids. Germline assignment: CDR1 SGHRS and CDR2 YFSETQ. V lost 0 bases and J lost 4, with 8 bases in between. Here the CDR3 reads CASSLGDLGNTIYF. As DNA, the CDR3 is TGCGCCAGCAGCTTGGGAGATCTCGGAAACACCATATATTTT.

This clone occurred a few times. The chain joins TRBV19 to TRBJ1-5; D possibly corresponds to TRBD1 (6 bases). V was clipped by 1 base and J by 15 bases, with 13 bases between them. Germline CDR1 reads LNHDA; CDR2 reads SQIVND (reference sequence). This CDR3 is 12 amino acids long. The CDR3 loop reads CASSIAGVLWHF. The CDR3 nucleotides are TGTGCCAGTAGTATAGCAGGGGTCCTCTGGCATTTT. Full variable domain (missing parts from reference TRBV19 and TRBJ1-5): DGGITQSPKYLFRKEGQNVTLSCEQNLNHDAMYWYRQDPGQGLRLIYYSQIVNDFQKGDIAEGYSVSREKKESFPLTVTSAQKNPTAFYLCASSIAGVLWHFGDGTRLSIL.

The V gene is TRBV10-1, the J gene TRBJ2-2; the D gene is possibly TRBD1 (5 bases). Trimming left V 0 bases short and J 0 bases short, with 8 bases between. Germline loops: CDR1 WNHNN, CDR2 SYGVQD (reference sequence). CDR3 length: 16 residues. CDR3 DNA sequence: TGCGCCAGCAGTGAGTCGGTGACAGCGAACACCGGGGAGCTGTTTTTT. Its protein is CASSESVTANTGELFF.

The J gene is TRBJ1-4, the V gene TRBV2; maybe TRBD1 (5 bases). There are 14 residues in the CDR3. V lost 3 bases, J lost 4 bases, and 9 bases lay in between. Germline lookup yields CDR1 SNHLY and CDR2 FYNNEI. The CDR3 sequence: CASSDSGGNEKLFF. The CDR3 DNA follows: TGTGCCAGCAGTGACTCCGGGGGTAATGAAAAACTGTTTTTT. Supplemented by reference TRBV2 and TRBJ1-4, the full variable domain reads EPEVTQTPSHQVTQMGQEVILRCVPISNHLYFYWYRQILGQKVEFLVSFYNNEISEKSEIFDDQFSVERPDGSNFTLKIRSTKLEDSAMYFCASSDSGGNEKLFFGSGTQLSVL.

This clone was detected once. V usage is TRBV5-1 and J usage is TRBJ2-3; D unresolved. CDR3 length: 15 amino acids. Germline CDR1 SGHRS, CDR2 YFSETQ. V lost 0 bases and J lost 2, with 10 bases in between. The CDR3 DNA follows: TGCGCCAGCAGCTTGGGTCCCCCCTACACAGATACGCAGTATTTT. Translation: CASSLGPPYTDTQYF.

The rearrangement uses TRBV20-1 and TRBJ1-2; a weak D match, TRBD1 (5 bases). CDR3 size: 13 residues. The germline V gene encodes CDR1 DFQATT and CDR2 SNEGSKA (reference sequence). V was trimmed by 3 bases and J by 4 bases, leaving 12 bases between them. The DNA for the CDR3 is TGCAGTGCTAGTATCGGCAGGGCCTATGGCTACACCTTC. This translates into CSASIGRAYGYTF.

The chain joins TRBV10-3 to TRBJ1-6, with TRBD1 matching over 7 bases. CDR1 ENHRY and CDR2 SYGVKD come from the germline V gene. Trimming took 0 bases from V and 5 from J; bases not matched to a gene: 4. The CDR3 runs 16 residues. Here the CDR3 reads CAISESDRSNNSPLHF. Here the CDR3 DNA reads TGTGCCATCAGTGAGTCGGACAGGTCGAATAATTCACCCCTCCACTTT.

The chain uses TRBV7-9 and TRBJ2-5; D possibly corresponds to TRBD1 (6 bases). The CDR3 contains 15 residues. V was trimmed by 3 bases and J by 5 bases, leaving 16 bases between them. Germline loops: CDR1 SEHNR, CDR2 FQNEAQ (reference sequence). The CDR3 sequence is CASSFDRTGLETQYF. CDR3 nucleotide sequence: TGTGCCAGCAGCTTCGATCGTACAGGGCTCGAGACCCAGTACTTC.

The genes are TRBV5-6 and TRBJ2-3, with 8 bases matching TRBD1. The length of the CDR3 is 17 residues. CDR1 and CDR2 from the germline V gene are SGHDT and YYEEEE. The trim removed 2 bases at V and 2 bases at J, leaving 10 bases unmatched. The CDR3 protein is CASSLPRQGTHTDTQYF. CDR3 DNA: TGTGCCAGCAGCTTACCTCGACAGGGGACCCACACAGATACGCAGTATTTT.

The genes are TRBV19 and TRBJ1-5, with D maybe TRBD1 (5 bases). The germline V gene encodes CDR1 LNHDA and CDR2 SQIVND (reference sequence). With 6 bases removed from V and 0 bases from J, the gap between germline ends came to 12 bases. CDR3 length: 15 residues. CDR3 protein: CASSRKTDSNQPQHF. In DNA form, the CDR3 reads TGTGCCAGTAGCCGAAAGACAGATAGCAATCAGCCCCAGCATTTT.

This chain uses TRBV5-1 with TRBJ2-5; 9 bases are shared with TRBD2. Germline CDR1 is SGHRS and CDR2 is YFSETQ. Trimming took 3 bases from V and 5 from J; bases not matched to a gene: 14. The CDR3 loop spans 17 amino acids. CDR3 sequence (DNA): TGCGCCAGCAGCTCCCGGGGGAGCGGGGGGCGAGGGGAGACCCAGTACTTC. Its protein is CASSSRGSGGRGETQYF.

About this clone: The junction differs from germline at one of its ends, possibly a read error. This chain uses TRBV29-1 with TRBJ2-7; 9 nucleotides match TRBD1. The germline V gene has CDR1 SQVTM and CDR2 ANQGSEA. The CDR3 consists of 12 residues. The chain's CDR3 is CSVEGPAGDRVF. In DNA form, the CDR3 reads TGCAGCGTTGAAGGCCCCGCCGGGGACAGGGTCTTC.

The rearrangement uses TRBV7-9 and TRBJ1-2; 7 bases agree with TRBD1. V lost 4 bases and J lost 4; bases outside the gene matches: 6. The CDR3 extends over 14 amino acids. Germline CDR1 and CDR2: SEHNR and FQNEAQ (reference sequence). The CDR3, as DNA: TGTGCCAGCAGCTCAGGGGGTGAGGGCTATGGCTACACCTTC. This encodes CASSSGGEGYGYTF.

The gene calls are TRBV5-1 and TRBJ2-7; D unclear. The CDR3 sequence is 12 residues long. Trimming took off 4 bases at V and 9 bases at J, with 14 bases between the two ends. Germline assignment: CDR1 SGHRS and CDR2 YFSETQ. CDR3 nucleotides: TGCGCCAGCAGCCGCTCAGGTGCAGGGCAGTACTTC. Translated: CASSRSGAGQYF. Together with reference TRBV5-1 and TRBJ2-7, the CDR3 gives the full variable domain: KAGVTQTPRYLIKTRGQQVTLSCSPISGHRSVSWYQQTPGQGLQFLFEYFSETQRNKGNFPGRFSGRQFSNSRSEMNVSTLELGDSALYLCASSRSGAGQYFGPGTRLTVT.

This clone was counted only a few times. This CDR3 reads CAWSSSNYGYTF. CDR3 in DNA: TGTGCCTGGAGTTCGAGTAACTATGGCTACACCTTC. The chain has TRBV30 and TRBJ1-2; D not resolved. V lost 2 bases to trimming and J lost 1 base, with 5 bases between them. Germline lookup yields CDR1 GTSNPN and CDR2 SVGIG (reference sequence). The CDR3 has 12 amino acids.

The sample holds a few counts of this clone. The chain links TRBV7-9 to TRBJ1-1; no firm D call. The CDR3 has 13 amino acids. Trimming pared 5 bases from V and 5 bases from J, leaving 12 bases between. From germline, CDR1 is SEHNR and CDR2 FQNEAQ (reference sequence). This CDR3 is CASSLTAGTEAFF. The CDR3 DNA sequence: TGTGCCAGCAGCCTCACAGCGGGGACTGAAGCTTTCTTT.

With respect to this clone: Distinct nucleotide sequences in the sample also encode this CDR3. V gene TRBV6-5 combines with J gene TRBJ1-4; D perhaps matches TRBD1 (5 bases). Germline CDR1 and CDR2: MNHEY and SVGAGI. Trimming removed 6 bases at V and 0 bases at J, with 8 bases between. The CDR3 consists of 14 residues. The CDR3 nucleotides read TGTGCCAGCAGCTCGACAGCAACTAATGAAAAACTGTTTTTT. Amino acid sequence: CASSSTATNEKLFF.

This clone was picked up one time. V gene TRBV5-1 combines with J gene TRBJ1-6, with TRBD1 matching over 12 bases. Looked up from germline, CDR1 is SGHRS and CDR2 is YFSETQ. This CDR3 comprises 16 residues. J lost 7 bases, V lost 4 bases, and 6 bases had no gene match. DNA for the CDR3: TGCGCCAGCAGCAGCAGGGGACAGGGGGCAAATTCACCCCTCCACTTT. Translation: CASSSRGQGANSPLHF.

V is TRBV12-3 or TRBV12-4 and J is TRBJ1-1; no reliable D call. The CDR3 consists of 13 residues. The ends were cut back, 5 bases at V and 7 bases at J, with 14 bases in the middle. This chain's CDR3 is CASSPDPGGEAFF. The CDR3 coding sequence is TGTGCCAGCAGTCCCGATCCCGGAGGTGAAGCTTTCTTT.

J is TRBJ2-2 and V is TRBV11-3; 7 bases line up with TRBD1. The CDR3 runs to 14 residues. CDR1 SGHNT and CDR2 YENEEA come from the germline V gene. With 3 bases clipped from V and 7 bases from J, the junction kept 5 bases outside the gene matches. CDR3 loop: CASSLGTVVGELFF. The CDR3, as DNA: TGTGCCAGCAGCTTGGGGACAGTTGTCGGGGAGCTGTTTTTT. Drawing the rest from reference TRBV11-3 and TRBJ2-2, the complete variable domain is EAGVVQSPRYKIIEKKQPVAFWCNPISGHNTLYWYLQNLGQGPELLIRYENEEAVDDSQLPKDRFSAERLKGVDSTLKIQPAELGDSAVYLCASSLGTVVGELFFGEGSRLTVL.

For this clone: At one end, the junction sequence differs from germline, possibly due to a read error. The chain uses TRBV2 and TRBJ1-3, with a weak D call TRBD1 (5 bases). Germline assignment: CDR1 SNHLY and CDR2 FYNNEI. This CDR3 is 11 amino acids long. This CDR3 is CASSATGTFNF. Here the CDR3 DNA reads TGTGCCAGCAGTGCCACGGGGACTTTTAATTTT.

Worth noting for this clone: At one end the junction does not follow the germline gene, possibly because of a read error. CDR3 coding DNA: TGTGCCAGCAGTCTATCCAAAAATTCACCCCTCCACTTT. Its protein is CASSLSKNSPLHF. The chain links TRBV27 to TRBJ1-6; unclear D gene. The CDR3 totals 13 residues. Germline CDR1 is MNHEY and CDR2 is SMNVEV (reference sequence).

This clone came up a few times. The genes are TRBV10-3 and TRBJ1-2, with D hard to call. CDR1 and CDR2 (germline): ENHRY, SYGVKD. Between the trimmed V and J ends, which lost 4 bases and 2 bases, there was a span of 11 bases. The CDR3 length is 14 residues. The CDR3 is CAISVERINYGYTF. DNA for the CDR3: TGTGCCATCAGTGTGGAGAGGATAAACTATGGCTACACCTTC.

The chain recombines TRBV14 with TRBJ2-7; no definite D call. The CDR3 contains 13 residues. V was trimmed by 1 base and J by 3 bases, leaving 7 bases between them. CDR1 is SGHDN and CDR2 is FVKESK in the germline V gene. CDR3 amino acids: CASSQGVNYEQYF. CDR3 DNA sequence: TGTGCCAGCAGCCAAGGTGTTAACTACGAGCAGTACTTC.

CDR3: CASGLQETQYF. The CDR3 DNA follows: TGCGCCAGCGGCCTCCAAGAGACCCAGTACTTC. The chain joins TRBV5-1 to TRBJ2-5; the D is unclear. V lost 7 bases to trimming and J lost 1 base, with 5 bases between them. Germline CDR1 is SGHRS and CDR2 is YFSETQ. The length of the CDR3 is 11 residues.

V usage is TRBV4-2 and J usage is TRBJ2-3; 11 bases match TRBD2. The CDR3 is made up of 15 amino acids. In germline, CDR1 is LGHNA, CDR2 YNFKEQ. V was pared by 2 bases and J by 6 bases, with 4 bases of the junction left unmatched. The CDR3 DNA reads TGTGCCAGCAGCCAACTACTAGCGGGGGAGGATACGCAGTATTTT. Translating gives CASSQLLAGEDTQYF.

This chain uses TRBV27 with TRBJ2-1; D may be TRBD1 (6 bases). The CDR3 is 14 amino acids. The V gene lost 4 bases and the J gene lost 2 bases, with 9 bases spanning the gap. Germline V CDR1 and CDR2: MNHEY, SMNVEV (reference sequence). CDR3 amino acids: CASSSGTPYNEQFF. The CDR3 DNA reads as TGTGCCAGCAGTTCCGGGACACCCTACAATGAGCAGTTCTTC.

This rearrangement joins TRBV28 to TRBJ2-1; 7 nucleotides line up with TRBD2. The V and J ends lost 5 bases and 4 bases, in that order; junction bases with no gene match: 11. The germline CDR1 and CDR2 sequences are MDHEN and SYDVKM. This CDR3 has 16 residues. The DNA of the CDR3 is TGTGCCAGCAGTCTTGATACGAGCGGGGTTTACAATGAGCAGTTCTTC. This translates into CASSLDTSGVYNEQFF.